The 9 T cell receptor beta chains listed next were all sequenced from one sample in a study of type 1 regulatory T cells. For these TCRs, the target antigens are not known. TCRdb re-called the reads through MiXCR, storing one row per CDR3 protein. This table holds about 60,000 distinct CDR3 sequences, approximately 50% found once. The source material was cultured non-Tr1 T cells, either the whole culture or a sorted T cell fraction (not recorded which). The origin of the receptors is a human donor in good health.

This clonotype has just a few counts. J is TRBJ1-4 and V is TRBV20-1; D is unclear. Germline V gene lookup returns CDR1 DFQATT and CDR2 SNEGSKA (reference sequence). The germline V and J ends were trimmed by 5 bases and 4 bases, with 14 bases remaining between them. The length of the CDR3 is 14 residues. CDR3 residues: CSAPARFGNEKLFF. The CDR3, as DNA: TGCAGTGCTCCTGCCAGGTTCGGTAATGAAAAACTGTTTTTT.

V usage is TRBV5-1 and J usage is TRBJ2-1; 7 nucleotides agree with TRBD2. The junction had 3 bases not matched to a gene; V was cut back by 0 bases and J by 3 bases. Germline assignment: CDR1 SGHRS and CDR2 YFSETQ. This CDR3 has 15 amino acids. The CDR3 is CASSLASGNYNEQFF. CDR3 bases: TGCGCCAGCAGCTTGGCTAGCGGAAACTACAATGAGCAGTTCTTC.

There are a few counts of this clonotype. This chain connects TRBV3-1 to TRBJ2-3; TRBD1 might be the D (7 bases). Germline CDR1 and CDR2: LGHDT and YNNKEL (reference sequence). Trimming took 1 base from V and 2 from J, leaving 13 bases between them. The CDR3 length is 16 residues. The CDR3 DNA reads TGTGCCAGCAGCCAAGGCAGGGGGAGGTCCACAGATACGCAGTATTTT. This encodes CASSQGRGRSTDTQYF.

This clonotype was picked up a small number of times. The chain couples TRBV4-1 to TRBJ2-7; TRBD1 aligns across 8 bases. The germline CDR1 and CDR2 sequences are MGHRA and YSYEKL. This CDR3 region has 16 residues. V was clipped by 3 bases and J by 4 bases; unmatched bases: 11. This chain's CDR3 is CASSHFGQGKFYEQYF. The CDR3 DNA reads TGCGCCAGCAGCCATTTCGGACAGGGAAAATTTTACGAGCAGTACTTC.

This chain links TRBV18 with TRBJ2-7; D may match TRBD1 or TRBD2 (5 bases each). V lost 0 bases and J 0 bases, leaving 12 bases between the germline ends. Germline CDR1 KGHSH, CDR2 LQKENI. This CDR3 has 16 amino acids. CDR3 residues: CASSPPPQGVSYEQYF. CDR3 nucleotides: TGTGCCAGCTCACCACCTCCGCAGGGAGTCTCCTACGAGCAGTACTTC.

The gene calls are TRBV4-1 and TRBJ1-3, with D tentatively TRBD1 (6 bases). The CDR3 is made up of 15 amino acids. Per the germline V gene, CDR1 is MGHRA and CDR2 is YSYEKL. V lost 6 bases to trimming and J lost 5 bases, with 17 bases between them. The CDR3 nucleotides read TGCGCCAGCAGTCGAGAGGGGACAATACGAAACACCATATATTTT. Its protein product is CASSREGTIRNTIYF.

This chain uses TRBV13 with TRBJ1-4; D perhaps matches TRBD1 (5 bases). CDR1 is PRHDT and CDR2 is FYEKMQ in the germline V gene (reference sequence). The germline V and J ends were trimmed by 5 bases and 8 bases, with 12 bases remaining between them. CDR3 size: 13 residues. The CDR3, as DNA: TGTGCCAGCAGCGTAGCAGGGAGGGAAAAACTGTTTTTT. It codes for CASSVAGREKLFF.

The V call is TRBV5-4, the J call TRBJ2-7; 8 bases fit TRBD1. This CDR3 has 15 amino acids. Germline CDR1 SGHNT, CDR2 YYREEE (reference sequence). Unmatched junction bases numbered 7, after V lost 3 bases and J lost 2 bases. CDR3 DNA sequence: TGTGCCAGCAGCTCCGAAAGACAGGGGACCTACGAGCAGTACTTC. Its translation is CASSSERQGTYEQYF.

This chain connects TRBV20-1 to TRBJ2-3, with a weak D call TRBD2 (6 bases). V lost 5 bases and J lost 7, with 25 bases in between. This CDR3 is 16 amino acids long. Germline values: CDR1 DFQATT, CDR2 SNEGSKA (reference sequence). Written as DNA, the CDR3 is TGCAGTGCTCCATTGGACCGGGACTGGGATTTGTATACGCAGTATTTT. This gives the protein CSAPLDRDWDLYTQYF.